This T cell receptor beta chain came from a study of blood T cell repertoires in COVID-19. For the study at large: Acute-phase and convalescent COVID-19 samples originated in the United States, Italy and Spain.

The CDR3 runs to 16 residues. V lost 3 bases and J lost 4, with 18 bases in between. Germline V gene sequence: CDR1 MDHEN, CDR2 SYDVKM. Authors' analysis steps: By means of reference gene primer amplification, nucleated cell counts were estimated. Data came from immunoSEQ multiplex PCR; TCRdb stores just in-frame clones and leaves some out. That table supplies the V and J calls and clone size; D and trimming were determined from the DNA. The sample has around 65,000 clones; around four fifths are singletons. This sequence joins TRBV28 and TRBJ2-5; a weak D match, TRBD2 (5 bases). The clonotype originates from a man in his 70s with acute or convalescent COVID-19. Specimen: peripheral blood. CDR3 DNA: TGTGCCAGCAGTTTCTCGGGTAGAGGGAGAAGAGAGACCCAGTACTTC. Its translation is CASSFSGRGRRETQYF.